The 11 T cell receptor beta chains given below trace back to one sample, sequenced in a study of T cells after yellow fever vaccination. TCRdb itself ran the 5' RACE reads through MiXCR, one entry per CDR3 protein. Found here are 620,000 or so distinct CDR3 sequences, about a sixth of them singletons; the top ten hold roughly 17%. This specimen consisted of PBMCs, obtained 5 days after the first yellow fever vaccination. Every receptor here comes from a man between 18 and 35 years old who received the YFV17D yellow fever vaccine.

This clonotype was observed a few times. The chain uses TRBV20-1 and TRBJ2-7; 8 bases agree with TRBD2. The CDR3 consists of 12 residues. J lost 7 bases, V lost 3 bases, and 5 bases had no gene match. Germline values: CDR1 DFQATT, CDR2 SNEGSKA (reference sequence). The CDR3 protein is CSASGGAGEQYV. The CDR3, as DNA: TGCAGTGCTAGCGGGGGGGCAGGTGAGCAGTACGTC.

In its sample, this clonotype was seen a few times. The CDR3 DNA follows: TGTGCCAGCAGCTTAGATGGGGGGGCGCGGACCCAGTACTTC. The encoded protein is CASSLDGGARTQYF. V usage is TRBV7-2 and J usage is TRBJ2-5; D is perhaps TRBD2 (7 bases). The germline CDR1 and CDR2 sequences are SGHTA and FQGNSA. The CDR3 consists of 14 residues. The germline V and J ends were trimmed by 1 base and 7 bases, with 13 bases remaining between them.

V is TRBV6-1 and J is TRBJ1-1; D remains ambiguous. V was cut by 7 bases and J by 5 bases, with 20 bases left in between. Germline-derived CDR1 and CDR2 are MNHNS and SASEGT. The CDR3 is made up of 15 amino acids. This chain's CDR3 is CASIPLSRGRTEAFF. CDR3 nucleotides: TGTGCCAGCATTCCCTTGTCTCGGGGTCGGACTGAAGCTTTCTTT.

The chain recombines TRBV5-1 with TRBJ1-4; D is unresolved. This CDR3 is built from 16 residues. Trimming took off 3 bases at V and 3 bases at J, with 15 bases between the two ends. In germline, CDR1 is SGHRS, CDR2 YFSETQ. Here the CDR3 reads CASSSDSGASNEKLFF. CDR3 DNA: TGCGCCAGCAGCTCGGACTCGGGAGCCTCTAATGAAAAACTGTTTTTT.

This clonotype was picked up many times. V and J are TRBV7-2 and TRBJ1-2, with TRBD1 matching 9 bases. This CDR3 contains 13 residues. Germline V gives CDR1 SGHTA, CDR2 FQGNSA. Losses at the gene ends were 4 bases for V and 5 bases for J; bases not matched to a gene: 2. The CDR3 sequence is CASSSGQGYGYTF. The DNA of the CDR3 is TGTGCCAGCAGCTCGGGACAGGGTTATGGCTACACCTTC.

This clonotype occurred many times. The chain carries TRBV7-9 and TRBJ2-5; TRBD2 matches at 8 bases. V lost 4 bases and J lost 7; bases outside the gene matches: 5. The CDR3 length is 13 residues. Germline V gene lookup returns CDR1 SEHNR and CDR2 FQNEAQ (reference sequence). This CDR3 is CASSSGLEGTQYF. The CDR3 DNA reads TGTGCCAGCAGCTCGGGACTAGAAGGGACCCAGTACTTC.

This sequence joins TRBV4-1 and TRBJ1-4, with D perhaps TRBD1 (6 bases). Trimming cost V 0 bases and J 7 bases, with 12 bases left between them. The CDR3 spans 15 residues. Germline V gene sequence: CDR1 MGHRA, CDR2 YSYEKL. CDR3 nucleotides: TGCGCCAGCAGCCAAGAAGCAGGGGTGGGTGAAAAACTGTTTTTT. Protein sequence: CASSQEAGVGEKLFF.

The J gene is TRBJ2-5, the V gene TRBV9; 8 bases match TRBD2. Trimming at V came to 2 bases and at J to 0 bases, leaving 3 bases not matched to a gene. The CDR3 contains 15 residues. From germline, CDR1 is SGDLS and CDR2 YYNGEE. The DNA for the CDR3 is TGTGCCAGCAGCGTCTTAGCGGGAAACCAAGAGACCCAGTACTTC. As protein: CASSVLAGNQETQYF.

This clonotype has more than one count but fewer than ten. CDR3 DNA: TGTGCCAGCAGCCGGGACAGGGGAGGCTACACCTTC. It translates to CASSRDRGGYTF. The chain is built from TRBV12-3 or TRBV12-4 and TRBJ1-2, with 10 bases identical to TRBD1. The CDR3 runs to 12 residues. V lost 6 bases and J lost 8; bases outside the gene matches: 3.

The chain recombines TRBV7-9 with TRBJ1-3; D is unresolved. Germline V CDR1 and CDR2: SEHNR, FQNEAQ (reference sequence). Trimming took 0 bases from V and 7 from J, leaving 13 bases between them. This CDR3 is 15 amino acids long. CDR3 protein: CASSLAQGRRNTIYF. For the CDR3, the DNA is TGTGCCAGCAGCTTAGCGCAAGGGAGGAGGAACACCATATATTTT.

The J gene is TRBJ2-3, the V gene TRBV20-1, with TRBD2 matching over 8 bases. V was pared by 0 bases and J by 8 bases, with 13 bases of the junction left unmatched. The germline V gene encodes CDR1 DFQATT and CDR2 SNEGSKA (reference sequence). This CDR3 contains 16 residues. The chain's CDR3 is CSARDAGGSGGVTQYF. The CDR3 nucleotides read TGCAGTGCTAGAGATGCGGGGGGCAGCGGCGGGGTTACGCAGTATTTT.